Listed here are 14 T cell receptor beta chains from one sample, sequenced in a study of cytomegalovirus exposure and HLA in healthy donors. PCR used 60 Vbeta primers and 13 Jbeta primers. Using immunoSEQ multiplex PCR, the repertoire was profiled, and TCRdb retains in-frame clones only, with some absent. In the table there are over 150,000 clones, over 70% of which are singletons. The sequenced sample consisted of PBMCs. These receptors were taken from a woman in her forties or fifties in good health and CMV-seropositive.

The chain recombines TRBV4-3 with TRBJ1-1, with D possibly TRBD1 on 5 matching bases. Germline V CDR1 and CDR2: LGHNA, YSLEER. This CDR3 has 13 amino acids. V was pared by 4 bases and J by 7 bases, with 13 bases between. CDR3 protein: CASSLRRGNEAFF. As DNA, the CDR3 is TGCGCCAGCAGCCTCCGACGGGGGAATGAAGCTTTCTTT.

This clone was detected only once. J is TRBJ2-7 and V is TRBV28; possibly TRBD1 for D (5 bases). The CDR3 totals 14 residues. Germline CDR1 reads MDHEN; CDR2 reads SYDVKM. The V end lost 5 bases, the J end lost 2 bases, and 13 bases lay between the germline ends. The CDR3 protein is CASSQTAVPYEQYF. DNA of the CDR3: TGTGCCAGCAGTCAGACAGCCGTACCCTACGAGCAGTACTTC.

CDR3 residues: CASSLVASSYEQYF. As DNA, the CDR3 is TGTGCCAGCAGCTTAGTGGCTAGCTCCTACGAGCAGTACTTC. The chain has TRBV7-8 and TRBJ2-7; D not certain. Germline V gives CDR1 SGHVS, CDR2 FQNEAQ. Deletions cut 1 base from V and 0 bases from J, with 7 bases between. The CDR3 covers 14 residues.

J is TRBJ2-7 and V is TRBV29-1, with D tentatively TRBD1 (6 bases). The CDR3 extends over 12 amino acids. CDR1 and CDR2 (germline): SQVTM, ANQGSEA. With 7 bases removed from V and 2 bases from J, the gap between germline ends came to 12 bases. The CDR3 coding sequence is TGCAGCGCCCGGGACACGGCCTACGAGCAGTACTTC. Residues: CSARDTAYEQYF.

The chain joins TRBV30 to TRBJ1-2; no reliable D call. The germline V gene has CDR1 GTSNPN and CDR2 SVGIG (reference sequence). The CDR3 totals 11 residues. V was trimmed by 2 bases and J by 4 bases, leaving 5 bases between them. In nucleotides, the CDR3 is TGTGCCTGGAGTAGGAGCTATGGCTACACCTTC. It is translated as CAWSRSYGYTF.

V is TRBV10-1 and J is TRBJ2-7; 7 nucleotides line up with TRBD1. Trimming took 5 bases from V and 2 from J; bases not matched to a gene: 3. Germline V lookup: CDR1 WNHNN, CDR2 SYGVQD (reference sequence). The CDR3 covers 13 residues. CDR3 sequence: CASSPGTAYEQYF. CDR3 DNA: TGCGCCAGCAGTCCCGGGACAGCCTACGAGCAGTACTTC.

The chain carries TRBV19 and TRBJ2-3; 7 bases are shared with TRBD2. CDR3 length: 16 residues. V shed 1 base and J 6 bases; nucleotides not matched to a gene: 10. The germline CDR1 and CDR2 sequences are LNHDA and SQIVND (reference sequence). This CDR3 reads CASSIGRRSGVDTQYF. CDR3 coding DNA: TGTGCCAGTAGTATAGGGAGGAGAAGCGGGGTGGATACGCAGTATTTT.

This chain uses TRBV6-1 with TRBJ2-1; TRBD2 matches at 8 bases. CDR1 is MNHNS and CDR2 is SASEGT in the germline V gene. With 3 bases clipped from V and 4 bases from J, the junction kept 5 bases outside the gene matches. CDR3 length: 15 residues. The CDR3 nucleotides are TGTGCCAGCAGTGATTGGACTAGCCCTTACAATGAGCAGTTCTTC. Protein: CASSDWTSPYNEQFF.

The chain recombines TRBV5-1 with TRBJ2-3, with TRBD2 matching 10 bases. There are 16 residues in the CDR3. Trimming took 4 bases from V and 6 from J; bases not matched to a gene: 11. Germline loops: CDR1 SGHRS, CDR2 YFSETQ. The DNA of the CDR3 is TGCGCCAGCAGCGCGGGAGCGGGAGGGCCGGCGGATACGCAGTATTTT. Translation gives CASSAGAGGPADTQYF.

V usage is TRBV9 and J usage is TRBJ1-3, with a possible D match to TRBD1 (5 bases). This CDR3 contains 14 residues. Germline values: CDR1 SGDLS, CDR2 YYNGEE. V was shortened by 0 bases and J by 8 bases, with 12 bases between the two germline ends. The CDR3 is CASSVEGIRDTIYF. DNA of the CDR3: TGTGCCAGCAGCGTAGAGGGGATCAGGGACACCATATATTTT.

The genes are TRBV5-1 and TRBJ1-4; the D gene is possibly TRBD1 (6 bases). The CDR3 is 16 residues long. With 0 bases removed from V and 6 bases from J, the gap between germline ends came to 15 bases. Germline values: CDR1 SGHRS, CDR2 YFSETQ. The CDR3 DNA sequence: TGCGCCAGCAGCTTGGACGGGACAAGAGTCCATGAAAAACTGTTTTTT. Its translation is CASSLDGTRVHEKLFF.

The CDR3 region has the DNA TGCAGCGTTATGGGACTAGCGGGAGTATCCTGGGATGGCACCGGGGAGCTGTTTTTT. Amino acids: CSVMGLAGVSWDGTGELFF. The chain couples TRBV29-1 to TRBJ2-2; 14 bases are shared with TRBD2. The CDR3 has 19 residues. The junction had 15 bases not matched to a gene; V was cut back by 5 bases and J by 4 bases. CDR1 SQVTM and CDR2 ANQGSEA come from the germline V gene.

V usage is TRBV5-6 and J usage is TRBJ1-5; 10 nucleotides line up with TRBD1. Trimming at V came to 3 bases and at J to 4 bases, leaving 1 base not matched to a gene. The CDR3 length is 14 residues. Germline lookup yields CDR1 SGHDT and CDR2 YYEEEE. CDR3 sequence (DNA): TGTGCCAGCAGCTGGGGACAGGGGAATCAGCCCCAGCATTTT. Its translation: CASSWGQGNQPQHF.

This chain links TRBV30 with TRBJ1-5; 7 bases align to TRBD1. The CDR3 loop spans 13 amino acids. The germline V gene encodes CDR1 GTSNPN and CDR2 SVGIG (reference sequence). Trimming took 2 bases from V and 4 from J; bases not matched to a gene: 2. CDR3 bases: TGTGCCTGGAGTCGACAGGGAAATCAGCCCCAGCATTTT. It specifies CAWSRQGNQPQHF. Full variable domain (outside the CDR3, taken from reference TRBV30 and TRBJ1-5): SQTIHQWPATLVQPVGSPLSLECTVEGTSNPNLYWYRQAAGRGLQLLFYSVGIGQISSEVPQNLSASRPQDRQFILSSKKLLLSDSGFYLCAWSRQGNQPQHFGDGTRLSIL.